Each of the 31 T cell receptor beta chains below was sequenced from the same sample in a study of cytomegalovirus exposure and HLA in healthy donors. PCR used 60 Vbeta primers and 13 Jbeta primers. Sequencing used immunoSEQ multiplex PCR; TCRdb keeps in-frame clones, though not all of them. Of roughly 170,000 clones in the sample, 75% to 90% are singletons; the top ten hold 1.6%. The sequenced material came from PBMCs. The receptor source for this set is a man aged 50 to 60 in good health and CMV-seronegative.

The chain has TRBV11-1 and TRBJ2-4; TRBD2 matches at 7 bases. V shed 0 bases, J shed 3 bases, and the junction held 11 bases outside the gene matches. CDR3 size: 18 residues. The germline V gene encodes CDR1 SGHAT and CDR2 FQDESV (reference sequence). The CDR3 nucleotides read TGTGCCAGCAGCTTAGCCCCGGTGGCAGCTAGCGGCAAAAACATTCAGTACTTC. Translation: CASSLAPVAASGKNIQYF.

This clone has just a few counts. The rearrangement joins TRBV5-1 to TRBJ2-2; 12 bases agree with TRBD2. The CDR3 totals 15 residues. The ends lost 4 bases at V and 5 bases at J; junction bases unmatched: 3. Germline V lookup: CDR1 SGHRS, CDR2 YFSETQ. CDR3 loop: CASSIGTSGTGELFF. The CDR3 coding sequence is TGCGCCAGCAGCATAGGGACTAGCGGGACCGGGGAGCTGTTTTTT.

The rearrangement joins TRBV7-3 to TRBJ2-1; the D is unclear. The CDR3 consists of 13 residues. V was cut by 4 bases and J by 9 bases, with 13 bases left in between. Germline assignment: CDR1 SGHTA and CDR2 FQGTGA. CDR3 protein: CASSSTQLTEQFF. CDR3 in DNA: TGTGCCAGCAGCTCAACCCAGTTAACTGAGCAGTTCTTC.

V gene TRBV18 combines with J gene TRBJ2-2; 9 nucleotides align to TRBD2. With V trimmed by 5 bases and J by 7 bases, 8 bases remained unmatched. Germline V gene sequence: CDR1 KGHSH, CDR2 LQKENI. The CDR3 contains 15 residues. CDR3 in amino acids: CASSRREGQVGELFF. In DNA form, the CDR3 reads TGTGCCAGCTCAAGGCGGGAGGGCCAAGTCGGGGAGCTGTTTTTT.

This chain joins TRBV5-1 and TRBJ2-1; 10 nucleotides align to TRBD1. The V and J ends lost 4 bases and 6 bases, in that order; junction bases with no gene match: 7. Germline V CDR1 and CDR2: SGHRS, YFSETQ. This CDR3 region has 15 residues. The CDR3 nucleotides read TGCGCCAGCAGCACGGCCGGGACAGGGGCCAATGAGCAGTTCTTC. Its translation: CASSTAGTGANEQFF. Based on the CDR3 plus reference TRBV5-1 and TRBJ2-1, the full variable domain is KAGVTQTPRYLIKTRGQQVTLSCSPISGHRSVSWYQQTPGQGLQFLFEYFSETQRNKGNFPGRFSGRQFSNSRSEMNVSTLELGDSALYLCASSTAGTGANEQFFGPGTRLTVL.

The chain links TRBV18 to TRBJ1-5; D not resolved. The CDR3 is made up of 15 amino acids. Per germline, CDR1 KGHSH and CDR2 LQKENI. V was trimmed by 2 bases and J by 1 base, leaving 9 bases between them. The CDR3 sequence is CASSPGGESNQPQHF. In nucleotides, the CDR3 is TGTGCCAGCTCACCAGGCGGAGAAAGCAATCAGCCCCAGCATTTT.

This clone was found a few times. J is TRBJ1-3 and V is TRBV7-9, with D hard to call. V was clipped by 1 base and J by 7 bases, with 8 bases between them. Looked up from germline, CDR1 is SEHNR and CDR2 is FQNEAQ (reference sequence). The CDR3 sequence is 13 residues long. In DNA, the CDR3 is TGTGCCAGCAGCTTAGAACCGGGGAACACCATATATTTT. Its translation is CASSLEPGNTIYF.

As for this clone: Sequence at one end of the junction differs from germline and may be a read error. The chain recombines TRBV7-9 with TRBJ1-1; tentatively, D is TRBD1 (5 bases). Germline V gene sequence: CDR1 SEHNR, CDR2 FQNEAQ (reference sequence). The CDR3 consists of 13 residues. The CDR3 loop is CSSARQLNTEAFF. The DNA of the CDR3 is TGTTCCAGCGCAAGACAGTTGAACACTGAAGCTTTCTTT.

The V gene is TRBV7-9, the J gene TRBJ2-1; tentatively, D is TRBD1 (6 bases). This CDR3 has 14 residues. The germline gives CDR1 SEHNR, CDR2 FQNEAQ (reference sequence). V shed 5 bases and J shed 6 bases, with 14 bases lying between them. The CDR3 protein is CASSVGGGPNEQFF. In nucleotides, the CDR3 is TGTGCCAGCAGCGTTGGGGGCGGTCCCAATGAGCAGTTCTTC.

A single count supports this clone. This chain uses TRBV6-5 with TRBJ1-2; D not resolved. Germline V gives CDR1 MNHEY, CDR2 SVGAGI. V dropped 6 bases and J dropped 7 bases, with 15 bases sitting between them. The CDR3 is 13 amino acids. The CDR3 bases are TGTGCCAGCAGGCCGGAAACAGCAAGTGGCTACACCTTC. This gives the protein CASRPETASGYTF.

The CDR3 spells CASSPGQGGTDTQYF. In DNA form, the CDR3 reads TGTGCCAGCAGCCCAGGACAGGGGGGCACAGATACGCAGTATTTT. The chain uses TRBV7-9 and TRBJ2-3, with TRBD1 identical over 10 bases. CDR1 is SEHNR, CDR2 FQNEAQ, per germline (reference sequence). CDR3 length: 15 amino acids. V trimming: 5 bases; J trimming: 1 base; junction bases outside the gene matches: 3.

As DNA, the CDR3 is TGCGCCAGCAGCAACGGGACTAGCGGGGGGGATGAGCAGTTCTTC. This encodes CASSNGTSGGDEQFF. The chain joins TRBV5-1 to TRBJ2-1; TRBD2 aligns across 16 bases. The V gene end was trimmed by 4 bases and the J gene end by 8 bases; junction bases not matched to a gene: 3. The CDR3 has 15 amino acids. The germline CDR1 and CDR2 sequences are SGHRS and YFSETQ.

This chain links TRBV18 with TRBJ1-5, with D uncertain. The germline V and J ends were trimmed by 2 bases and 2 bases, with 13 bases remaining between them. This CDR3 region has 16 residues. CDR1 and CDR2 from the germline V gene are KGHSH and LQKENI. The CDR3 DNA follows: TGTGCCAGCTCACCAGAGCTCGCCCGGGGCAATCAGCCCCAGCATTTT. Encoded protein: CASSPELARGNQPQHF.

The gene calls are TRBV7-3 and TRBJ1-5; 7 bases agree with TRBD1. Germline V CDR1 and CDR2: SGHTA, FQGTGA. This CDR3 has 19 amino acids. V shed 1 base, J shed 0 bases, and the junction held 12 bases outside the gene matches. The CDR3 nucleotides are TGTGCCAGCAGCTTAATACGCGGGACAGCGGTTTATAGCAATCAGCCCCAGCATTTT. Translated: CASSLIRGTAVYSNQPQHF.

The V gene is TRBV18, the J gene TRBJ2-5; 7 nucleotides match TRBD1. CDR1 KGHSH and CDR2 LQKENI come from the germline V gene. The CDR3 contains 15 residues. The trim removed 1 base at V and 0 bases at J, leaving 2 bases unmatched. In DNA, the CDR3 is TGTGCCAGCTCACCACGCGGACAGGACCAAGAGACCCAGTACTTC. Translation gives CASSPRGQDQETQYF.

As DNA, the CDR3 is TGTGCCAGCAGCTTAACGGCAGGGACTGAAGCTTTCTTT. It is translated as CASSLTAGTEAFF. The rearrangement links TRBV7-3 to TRBJ1-1; weak D call: TRBD1 (5 bases). V gave up 0 bases and J gave up 5 bases, with 7 bases separating them. From germline, CDR1 is SGHTA and CDR2 FQGTGA. CDR3 size: 13 residues. The full variable domain, in which reference TRBV7-3 and TRBJ1-1 provide the parts outside the CDR3, is GAGVSQTPSNKVTEKGKYVELRCDPISGHTALYWYRQSLGQGPEFLIYFQGTGAADDSGLPNDRFFAVRPEGSVSTLKIQRTERGDSAVYLCASSLTAGTEAFFGQGTRLTVV.

On this clone itself: The junction does not match germline at one end; this may be a read error. J is TRBJ1-6 and V is TRBV7-9, with 7 bases lining up with TRBD1. CDR3 size: 16 residues. Germline V CDR1 and CDR2: SEHNR, FQNEAQ (reference sequence). DNA of the CDR3: TGTTCCAGCAGCGACGGGGGGGGACAGACCAATTCACCCCTCCACTTT. This gives the protein CSSSDGGGQTNSPLHF.

In nucleotides, the CDR3 is TGTGCCAGCAGCTTAGAAGGGGGCCACACTGAAGCTTTCTTT. As protein: CASSLEGGHTEAFF. The rearrangement links TRBV11-2 to TRBJ1-1, with TRBD1 matching over 7 bases. From germline, CDR1 is SGHAT and CDR2 FQNNGV. The junction had 1 base not matched to a gene; V was cut back by 0 bases and J by 3 bases. This CDR3 has 14 residues.

The chain joins TRBV7-2 to TRBJ1-5; D perhaps matches TRBD1 (6 bases). V dropped 2 bases and J dropped 6 bases, with 11 bases sitting between them. The CDR3 loop spans 14 amino acids. From germline, CDR1 is SGHTA and CDR2 FQGNSA. CDR3 amino acids: CASSLLQGGQPQHF. The CDR3 DNA reads as TGTGCCAGCAGCTTATTACAGGGTGGTCAGCCCCAGCATTTT.

The chain carries TRBV7-8 and TRBJ1-2, with D perhaps TRBD1 (5 bases). Germline CDR1 reads SGHVS; CDR2 reads FQNEAQ. Trimming stripped 0 bases from V and 6 bases from J, with 11 bases between. The CDR3 has 14 amino acids. The chain's CDR3 is CASSLADSVDGYTF. CDR3 bases: TGTGCCAGCAGCTTAGCTGACAGTGTTGATGGCTACACCTTC.

The chain is built from TRBV11-2 and TRBJ2-4, with D perhaps matching TRBD2 (5 bases). CDR3 size: 12 residues. Germline-derived CDR1 and CDR2 are SGHAT and FQNNGV. Trimming removed 3 bases from V and 9 bases from J, with 9 bases in between. CDR3 sequence (DNA): TGTGCCAGCAGCTTCAAAGGGAGCATTCAGTACTTC. It encodes CASSFKGSIQYF. The full variable domain, completed using reference TRBV11-2 and TRBJ2-4, is EAGVAQSPRYKIIEKRQSVAFWCNPISGHATLYWYQQILGQGPKLLIQFQNNGVVDDSQLPKDRFSAERLKGVDSTLKIQPAKLEDSAVYLCASSFKGSIQYFGAGTRLSVL.

The chain uses TRBV11-3 and TRBJ2-3, with TRBD2 matching over 7 bases. The CDR3 length is 15 residues. Per germline, CDR1 SGHNT and CDR2 YENEEA. V shed 6 bases and J 3 bases; nucleotides not matched to a gene: 9. The CDR3 nucleotides read TGTGCCAGCAGTCGAACGGGCGGGAGAACAGATACGCAGTATTTT. This sequence encodes CASSRTGGRTDTQYF. The full variable domain, with the rest looked up from reference TRBV11-3 and TRBJ2-3, is EAGVVQSPRYKIIEKKQPVAFWCNPISGHNTLYWYLQNLGQGPELLIRYENEEAVDDSQLPKDRFSAERLKGVDSTLKIQPAELGDSAVYLCASSRTGGRTDTQYFGPGTRLTVL.

V gene TRBV2 combines with J gene TRBJ2-7; TRBD2 matches at 8 bases. This CDR3 is 13 amino acids long. In germline, CDR1 is SNHLY, CDR2 FYNNEI. Trimming took 6 bases from V and 0 from J; bases not matched to a gene: 1. The CDR3 spells CASRRGASYEQYF. In nucleotides, the CDR3 is TGTGCCAGCAGGCGGGGGGCCTCCTACGAGCAGTACTTC.

This clone was counted once. The gene calls are TRBV6-1 and TRBJ1-6; D gene unclear. The CDR3 sequence is 18 residues long. Germline V gives CDR1 MNHNS, CDR2 SASEGT. The V gene lost 0 bases and the J gene lost 0 bases, with 12 bases spanning the gap. This CDR3 reads CASSEARVAASYNSPLHF. CDR3 DNA: TGTGCCAGCAGTGAAGCGAGGGTAGCGGCCTCCTATAATTCACCCCTCCACTTT.

The chain recombines TRBV18 with TRBJ2-3, with 7 bases aligning to TRBD1. Germline V gives CDR1 KGHSH, CDR2 LQKENI. V shed 3 bases and J 5 bases; nucleotides not matched to a gene: 5. The CDR3 is 14 amino acids. The CDR3 DNA follows: TGTGCCAGCTCACCCGACAGGGTCGGAGATACGCAGTATTTT. Protein sequence: CASSPDRVGDTQYF.

The genes are TRBV18 and TRBJ1-4, with TRBD1 identical over 7 bases. V dropped 4 bases and J dropped 6; count of bases not matched to a gene: 8. The length of the CDR3 is 15 residues. Germline loops: CDR1 KGHSH, CDR2 LQKENI. CDR3 loop: CASSRIQGRDEKLFF. The CDR3 nucleotides read TGTGCCAGCTCACGGATACAGGGGAGAGATGAAAAACTGTTTTTT.

The chain links TRBV18 to TRBJ1-3; a possible D gene is TRBD1 (6 bases). The V gene lost 2 bases and the J gene lost 2 bases, with 16 bases spanning the gap. The CDR3 is 17 residues long. CDR1 KGHSH and CDR2 LQKENI come from the germline V gene. CDR3 bases: TGTGCCAGCTCACCATGGCAGGGGAAGTCGGCTGGAAACACCATATATTTT. Its protein is CASSPWQGKSAGNTIYF.

The chain recombines TRBV30 with TRBJ2-5, with D possibly TRBD1 on 6 matching bases. The germline V and J ends were trimmed by 3 bases and 2 bases, with 13 bases remaining between them. CDR3 length equals 14 residues. The germline CDR1 and CDR2 sequences are GTSNPN and SVGIG (reference sequence). This chain's CDR3 is CAWRKTGGQETQYF. CDR3 nucleotide sequence: TGTGCCTGGAGGAAGACAGGCGGACAAGAGACCCAGTACTTC.

In the case of this clone: The junction and the germline gene differ at one end; a read error may be behind it. The V gene is TRBV7-9, the J gene TRBJ2-3; 9 positions agree with TRBD2. The CDR3 contains 17 residues. Germline-derived CDR1 and CDR2 are SEHNR and FQNEAQ (reference sequence). CDR3 in DNA: TGTTCCAGCAGCTTAGCGGCGGCTAGCGGGAAGACAGATACGCAGTATTTT. Translating it yields CSSSLAAASGKTDTQYF.

J is TRBJ2-7 and V is TRBV2; 9 bases map to TRBD1. V lost 7 bases and J lost 2; bases outside the gene matches: 6. Germline CDR1 reads SNHLY; CDR2 reads FYNNEI. The length of the CDR3 is 14 residues. As DNA, the CDR3 is TGTGCCAGCACGTATGGGACAGGGACCTACGAGCAGTACTTC. Its translation: CASTYGTGTYEQYF.

Only one count was recorded for this clone. This chain links TRBV5-4 with TRBJ2-3, with TRBD1 identical over 10 bases. Germline V gene data show CDR1 as SGHNT and CDR2 as YYREEE (reference sequence). Trimming cost V 4 bases and J 3 bases; bases outside gene matches: 5. The CDR3 consists of 15 residues. The CDR3 DNA sequence: TGTGCCAGCAGCGGCCGGGACAGGGGAACAGATACGCAGTATTTT. Its translation: CASSGRDRGTDTQYF.